The present entry profiles one T cell receptor (beta chain) with its context. This entry belongs to a study of blood T cell repertoires in COVID-19. Across the whole study: Nucleic acid was either cDNA or gDNA, and it came from T cells, B-cell-depleted T cells, or PBMCs.

The V segment lost 3 bases and the J segment 5 bases; nucleotides outside the gene matches: 5. Germline V CDR1 and CDR2: KGHSH, LQKENI. The CDR3 covers 14 residues. Assignment of participants to cohorts was predicated upon participant-reported clinical history. For recovered donors of Cohort 3, there were two negative PCRs, clearance, or symptom resolution. As processed by the authors: Amplification with reference gene primers provided the estimates of nucleated cell counts. The assay was immunoSEQ multiplex PCR, and TCRdb's table has in-frame clones only and misses some. D and trimming come from the DNA, and the V and J calls and clone size come from that table. Seen here are approximately 300,000 clones, around nine tenths observed once, and the top ten hold around 2.4%.

Sequenced input: PBMCs or T cells enriched from blood (not recorded which). V and J are TRBV18 and TRBJ2-5, with 8 bases that match TRBD1. This clonotype originated in a young woman who had recovered from COVID-19. CDR3 protein: CASSPTGVSETQYF. The DNA of the CDR3 is TGTGCCAGCTCACCGACAGGGGTTAGCGAGACCCAGTACTTC.